The clone carrying this T cell receptor beta chain was seen repeatedly, ten times or more. Its antigen is unidentified. The record originates from a study of early T cells in non-severe SARS-CoV-2 infection. Looking at the study overall: Alpha and beta chains were unpaired, from unsorted whole-blood bulk RNA. Study-level points and caveats: Private and CD4 specificities were missed by VDJdb matching, which favored anti-spike CD8 responses.

Molecules of cDNA were individually given unique molecular identifiers that were attached to them. Each CDR3 protein gets one entry after TCRdb re-called the 5' RACE reads with MiXCR. The repertoire holds 80,000 or so distinct CDR3 sequences, with over 11% as singletons. Trimming took off 4 bases at V and 7 bases at J, with 23 bases between the two ends. Germline values: CDR1 LNHDA, CDR2 SQIVND (reference sequence). The CDR3 totals 17 residues. The source material was whole blood. The sequence came from an adult who was a healthcare worker with PCR-confirmed SARS-CoV-2 infection or an uninfected control (not recorded which). The J gene is TRBJ1-5, the V gene TRBV19; D is uncertain. CDR3 sequence reads: CASSTRTARGLWQPQHF. The DNA of the CDR3 is TGTGCCAGTAGTACTCGGACCGCTCGGGGTTTATGGCAGCCCCAGCATTTT.